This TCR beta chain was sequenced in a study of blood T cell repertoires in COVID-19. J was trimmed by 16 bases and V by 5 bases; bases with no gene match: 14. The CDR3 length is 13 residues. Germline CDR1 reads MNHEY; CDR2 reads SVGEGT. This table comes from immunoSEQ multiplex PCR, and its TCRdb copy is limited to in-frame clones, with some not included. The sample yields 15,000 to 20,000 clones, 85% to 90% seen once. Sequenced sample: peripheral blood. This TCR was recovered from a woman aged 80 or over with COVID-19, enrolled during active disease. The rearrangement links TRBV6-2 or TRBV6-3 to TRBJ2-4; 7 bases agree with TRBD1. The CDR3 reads CASSRLGTVFDYF. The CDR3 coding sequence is TGTGCCAGCAGTCGACTCGGGACAGTGTTCGACTACTTC.